Listed here is a single TCR beta chain. This clone was seen a handful of times. No cognate antigen has been identified for it. No base qualities exist here, and no much larger clone lies one base off it. The sample's treatment or condition label, decoded: roughly 20 received Ad26.COV2.S at low or high dose, single or two shots; about five received placebo; per-sample allocation not given. For vaccine and placebo recipients, repertoires were sequenced using samples collected on day 63 after the first injection. In Cohort 1b, 25 to 30 adults aged 18-55 years were enrolled at a single site in Boston, USA, between 29 July and 7 August 2020. Ad26.COV2.S was a replication-incompetent adenovirus type 26 vector expressing a prefusion-stabilized SARS-CoV-2 spike protein from the original Wuhan strain. TCRbeta CDR3 regions were sequenced with the immunoSEQ Assay. After extraction, genomic DNA underwent amplification by bias-controlled multiplex PCR, followed by high-throughput sequencing. From the authors' description of their analysis: Collapsing and filtering of sequences were performed to quantify the absolute abundance of each unique TCRbeta CDR3 region. T cell fraction was estimated by normalizing TCRbeta template counts to usable DNA, with usable DNA measured through amplification of reference genes found in all nucleated cells. Repertoire TCRs were annotated as SARS-CoV-2-specific when V gene, CDR3 amino acid sequence and J gene were exactly matched to a known reactive TCR set. MIRA supplied the reference SARS-CoV-2 TCR set, which was filtered for enrichment in COVID-19-positive ImmuneCODE repertoires so that public or cross-reactive TCRs were removed. Based on the MIRA antigens, annotated TCRs were further analysed at the level of specific ORF or position within ORF. Depth was the summed frequency of annotated unique rearrangements, while breadth was defined as annotated unique rearrangements over total unique productive rearrangements. Group comparisons of TCR breadth used two-sided Wilcoxon rank-sum tests. TCRdb mirrors the immuneACCESS table, restricted to in-frame sequences. Some clones are absent from its copies; in checked studies, under half trace to an unresolved V gene, and the reason for the others is unknown. V, J and clone size are taken as reported in that table, and D and trimming were inferred from the DNA itself. The sample records some 480,000 clones, around 85% of which are singletons. The leading ten clones occupy 9.5% to 15% of the sample.

The sample is drawn from a study of Ad26.COV2.S vaccination and SARS-CoV-2 variants (dated by TCRdb to the early 2020s). Looking at the study overall: Donors in the vaccine arm were drawn from COV1001, a phase I-IIa trial of Ad26.COV2.S in healthy adults that was multicentre, randomized, double-blind and placebo-controlled. Ad26.COV2.S was administered intramuscularly at a dose of 5x10^10 or 1x10^11 viral particles, either as one shot or as two shots given 56 days apart. TCRbeta repertoire sequencing was used to assess the specificity and breadth of SARS-CoV-2-reactive T cell receptors after Ad26.COV2.S vaccination. A total of around 32 samples were included in the TCR-sequenced set, comprising about 20 Ad26.COV2.S vaccine recipients, 5 placebo recipients and 8 SARS-CoV-2 convalescent individuals. Participants in the trial were split at random into five groups of five each, receiving low-dose or high-dose Ad26.COV2.S once or twice, or else placebo on both occasions. Investigators did not know the trial group allocation while performing experiments and assessing outcomes. Broad study findings and their caveats: Compared with placebo recipients, Ad26.COV2.S recipients showed higher spike-specific TCR breadth (P = 0.0014). Substantial breadth of spike-specific CD8+ and CD4+ T cell responses was reported after vaccination. The authors noted that the TCR breadth and depth analyses may have underestimated total T cell responses. Vaccine and placebo recipients had comparable non-spike TCR breadth, which fits with the vaccine containing only spike. The study was not powered for comparison of responses between vaccine doses or regimens.

The specimen comprised peripheral blood, sampled in a trial of Ad26.COV2.S vaccine versus placebo. The sequence came from a person between 18 and 65 years old who received the Ad26.COV2.S COVID-19 vaccine or a placebo.

The nucleotide sequence is given as TGCGCCAGCAGCCAAATGCGAATCGGGCAGCCCCAGCATTTT. Translated, it gives CASSQMRIGQPQHF. The rearrangement combines TRBV4-3 with TRBJ1-5; the D gene is unclear. The germline V gene sets CDR1 to LGHNA and CDR2 to YSLEER. The CDR3 runs 14 residues from the cysteine to the phenylalanine. Here the CDR3 DNA is all that survives: 42 bases in frame from base 1. V loses 2 bases, J loses 7 bases, and the germline ends lie 12 bases apart.